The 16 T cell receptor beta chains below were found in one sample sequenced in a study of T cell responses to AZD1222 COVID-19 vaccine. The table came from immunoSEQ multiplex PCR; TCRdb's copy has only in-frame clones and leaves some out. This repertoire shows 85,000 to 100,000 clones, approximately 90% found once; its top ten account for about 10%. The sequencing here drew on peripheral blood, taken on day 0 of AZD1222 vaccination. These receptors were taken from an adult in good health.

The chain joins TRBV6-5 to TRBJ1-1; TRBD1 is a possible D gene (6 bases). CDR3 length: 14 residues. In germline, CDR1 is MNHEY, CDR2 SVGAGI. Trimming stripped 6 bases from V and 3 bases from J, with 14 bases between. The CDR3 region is CASSPSGAHTEAFF. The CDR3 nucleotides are TGTGCCAGCAGCCCATCGGGGGCCCACACTGAAGCTTTCTTT.

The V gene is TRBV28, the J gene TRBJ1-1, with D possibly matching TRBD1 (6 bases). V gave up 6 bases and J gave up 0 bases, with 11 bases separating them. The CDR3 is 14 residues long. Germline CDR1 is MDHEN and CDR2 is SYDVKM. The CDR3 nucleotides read TGTGCCAGCAGATCCGCAGGGGTGAACACTGAAGCTTTCTTT. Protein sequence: CASRSAGVNTEAFF.

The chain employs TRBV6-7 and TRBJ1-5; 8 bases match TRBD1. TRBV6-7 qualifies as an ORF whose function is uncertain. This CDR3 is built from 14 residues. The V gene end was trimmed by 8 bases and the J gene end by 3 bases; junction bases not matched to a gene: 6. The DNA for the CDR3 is TGTGCCAGCCGTGAGGGACAGGACAATCAGCCCCAGCATTTT. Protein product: CASREGQDNQPQHF.

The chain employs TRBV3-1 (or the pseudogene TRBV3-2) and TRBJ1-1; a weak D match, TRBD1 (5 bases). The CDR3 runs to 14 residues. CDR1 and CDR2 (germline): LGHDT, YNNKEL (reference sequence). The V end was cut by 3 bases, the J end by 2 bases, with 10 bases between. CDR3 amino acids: CASSQGRGNTEAFF. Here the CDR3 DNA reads TGTGCCAGCAGCCAGGGGCGAGGTAACACTGAAGCTTTCTTT.

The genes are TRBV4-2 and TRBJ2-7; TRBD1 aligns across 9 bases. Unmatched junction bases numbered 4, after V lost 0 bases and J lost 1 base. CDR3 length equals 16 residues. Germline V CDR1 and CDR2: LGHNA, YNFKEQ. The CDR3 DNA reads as TGTGCCAGCAGCCAAGATGCGGGGACAGGGTCCTACGAGCAGTACTTC. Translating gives CASSQDAGTGSYEQYF.

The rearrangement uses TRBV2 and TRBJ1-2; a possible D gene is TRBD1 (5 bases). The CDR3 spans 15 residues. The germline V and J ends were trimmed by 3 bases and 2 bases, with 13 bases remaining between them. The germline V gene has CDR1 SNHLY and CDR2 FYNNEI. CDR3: CASSDDLGENYGYTF. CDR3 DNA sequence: TGTGCCAGCAGTGATGATCTGGGGGAGAACTATGGCTACACCTTC.

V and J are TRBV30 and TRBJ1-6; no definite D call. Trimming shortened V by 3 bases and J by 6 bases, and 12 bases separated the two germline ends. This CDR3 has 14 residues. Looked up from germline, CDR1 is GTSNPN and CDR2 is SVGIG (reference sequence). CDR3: CAWRNIPFNSPLHF. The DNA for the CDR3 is TGTGCCTGGAGGAATATACCTTTTAATTCACCCCTCCACTTT. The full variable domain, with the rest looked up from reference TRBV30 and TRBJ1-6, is SQTIHQWPATLVQPVGSPLSLECTVEGTSNPNLYWYRQAAGRGLQLLFYSVGIGQISSEVPQNLSASRPQDRQFILSSKKLLLSDSGFYLCAWRNIPFNSPLHFGNGTRLTVT.

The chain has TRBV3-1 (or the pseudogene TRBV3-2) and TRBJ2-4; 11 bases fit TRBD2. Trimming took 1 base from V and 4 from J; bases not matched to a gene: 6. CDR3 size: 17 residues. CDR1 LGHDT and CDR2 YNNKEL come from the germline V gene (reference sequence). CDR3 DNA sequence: TGTGCCAGCAGCCAAGTAGGGACTAGCGGAGATAAAAACATTCAGTACTTC. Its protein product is CASSQVGTSGDKNIQYF.

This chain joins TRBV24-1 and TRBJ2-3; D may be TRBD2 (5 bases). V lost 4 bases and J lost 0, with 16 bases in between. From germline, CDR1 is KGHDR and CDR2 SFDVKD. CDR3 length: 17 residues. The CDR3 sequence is CATSDSYSVTSTDTQYF. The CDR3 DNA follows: TGTGCCACCAGTGACTCGTATAGCGTCACTAGCACAGATACGCAGTATTTT.

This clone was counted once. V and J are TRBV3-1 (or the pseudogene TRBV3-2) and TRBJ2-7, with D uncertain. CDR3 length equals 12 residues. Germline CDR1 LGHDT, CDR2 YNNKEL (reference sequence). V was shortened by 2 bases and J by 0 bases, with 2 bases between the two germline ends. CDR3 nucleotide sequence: TGTGCCAGCAGCCAAATCTCCTACGAGCAGTACTTC. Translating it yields CASSQISYEQYF.

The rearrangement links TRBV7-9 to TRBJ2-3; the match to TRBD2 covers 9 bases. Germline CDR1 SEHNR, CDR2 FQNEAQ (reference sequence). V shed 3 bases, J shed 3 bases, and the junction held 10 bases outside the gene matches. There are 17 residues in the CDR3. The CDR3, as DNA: TGTGCCAGCAGCTTCTCCTTAGCGGGAGTGTCAACAGATACGCAGTATTTT. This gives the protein CASSFSLAGVSTDTQYF.

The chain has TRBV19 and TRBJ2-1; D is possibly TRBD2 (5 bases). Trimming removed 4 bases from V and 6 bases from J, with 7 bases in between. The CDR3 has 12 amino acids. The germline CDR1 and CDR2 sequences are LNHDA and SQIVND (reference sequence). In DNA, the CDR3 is TGTGCCAGTAGTACGAGCGGCAATGAGCAGTTCTTC. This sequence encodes CASSTSGNEQFF.

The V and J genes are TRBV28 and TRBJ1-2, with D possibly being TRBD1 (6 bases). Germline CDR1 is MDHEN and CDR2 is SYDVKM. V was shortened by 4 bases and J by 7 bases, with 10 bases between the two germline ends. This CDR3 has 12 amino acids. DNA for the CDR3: TGTGCCAGCAGTTACAGGGAAGGTGGCTACACCTTC. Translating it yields CASSYREGGYTF.

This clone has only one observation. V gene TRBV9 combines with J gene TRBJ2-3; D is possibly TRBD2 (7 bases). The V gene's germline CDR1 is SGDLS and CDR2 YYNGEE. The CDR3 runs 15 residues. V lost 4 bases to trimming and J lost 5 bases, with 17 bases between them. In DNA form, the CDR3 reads TGTGCCAGCAGCCATCCGGGGGGCCGTGTAGATACGCAGTATTTT. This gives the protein CASSHPGGRVDTQYF. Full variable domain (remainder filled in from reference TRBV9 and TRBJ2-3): DSGVTQTPKHLITATGQRVTLRCSPRSGDLSVYWYQQSLDQGLQFLIQYYNGEERAKGNILERFSAQQFPDLHSELNLSSLELGDSALYFCASSHPGGRVDTQYFGPGTRLTVL.

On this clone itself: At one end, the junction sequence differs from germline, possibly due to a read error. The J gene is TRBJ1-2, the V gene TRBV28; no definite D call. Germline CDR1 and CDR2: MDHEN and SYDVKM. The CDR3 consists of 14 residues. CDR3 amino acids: CASSFLGPFYGHTF. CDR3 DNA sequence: TGTGCCAGCAGTTTTCTCGGCCCATTCTATGGCCACACCTTC.

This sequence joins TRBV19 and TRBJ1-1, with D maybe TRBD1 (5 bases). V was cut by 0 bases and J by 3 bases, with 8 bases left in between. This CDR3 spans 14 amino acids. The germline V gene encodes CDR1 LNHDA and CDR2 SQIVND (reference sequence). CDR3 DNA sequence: TGTGCCAGTAGTATAGATCGGGGCTACACTGAAGCTTTCTTT. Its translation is CASSIDRGYTEAFF.